The TCR beta chain described here comes from a study of cytotoxic CD8 clonotypes in ibrutinib-treated CLL (dated by TCRdb to about 2021). In the study overall: The cohort had over ten relapsed/refractory and 15 treatment-naive patients; about 17 were IGHV unmutated. Partial responses were observed in about 25 patients and complete responses in 2; after a median follow-up of around 64 months, remission was maintained in roughly 15 patients and progression was observed in roughly twelve. The response samples were drawn at a median of 12 months into treatment, with a range of roughly 6 to 36 months. Samples averaged approximately 260,000 productive templates and 90,000 to 100,000 productive rearrangements. Of the 86 participants in the trial, about 25 had longitudinal samples available. Cryopreserved peripheral blood mononuclear cells were collected at three points: before therapy, at response, and at either sustained remission or disease progression. All remission and progressive disease samples were collected while patients were still receiving ibrutinib. Results the study describes overall, beyond this receptor: Public clonotypes were rare and either shrank or stayed stable during treatment, and the rise in clonality at ibrutinib response reflected expansion of private clonotypes. At baseline, clonality was higher than in age-matched healthy donors and showed a strong correlation with circulating CD8+ T-cell counts. Sampling times were not matched between patients in sustained remission and patients whose disease was progressing, and lymph node repertoires were not examined. An increase in clonality was observed at ibrutinib response, with clonality remaining stable during sustained remission and falling back toward baseline at progression.

This clone was observed once. The antigen it binds to is not known. Within one base of it there is no much larger clone, and no base qualities were kept. V and J are truncated by 4 bases and 7 bases respectively, leaving an intervening sequence of 11 bases. There are 11 amino acids in the CDR3, from cysteine to phenylalanine inclusive. The DNA shown is the 33-base CDR3, in frame from base 1. The germline V gene encodes CDR1 GTSNPN and CDR2 SVGIG (reference sequence). The time point label corresponds to: about a year on ibrutinib. For TCR beta library preparation, roughly 2.2 micrograms of genomic DNA were isolated from cryopreserved PBMCs. Longitudinal blood samples from CLL patients receiving ibrutinib monotherapy were subjected to high-throughput TCR beta sequencing. The patients took part in an open-label, single-center phase 2 trial of ibrutinib monotherapy. Each clonotype received, on average, about 10x coverage in deep resolution sequencing performed on a MiSeq, where the target depth lay between 1 in 1 million and 1 in 200,000 T cells. The immunoSEQ hsTCRB Kit was used to generate the TCR beta libraries. In the original analysis: ImmunoSEQ Data Assistant and ImmunoSEQ Analyzer were used for data analysis, and V, D and J genes were assigned according to IMGT definitions. Clonality, with values ranging from 0 to 1, was calculated as one minus the normalized Shannon entropy of productive rearrangement frequencies. Public clonotype analysis was restricted to overrepresented clonotypes comprising at least 0.05% of each patient's repertoire. Some 13 age-matched healthy donor repertoires from immuneACCESS served as clonality controls. TCRdb obtained this table from immuneACCESS and retained in-frame rearrangements with V and J assigned. These tables miss some clones; where compared with another copy, unresolved V genes account for less than half of the shortfall, and the remainder is unexplained. Clone size and V and J calls were adopted from that table, with D and trimming inferred from the DNA. Recorded for this sample are 20,000 to 30,000 clones; approximately 71% of them occurred a single time. 40% to 55% of the sample belongs to the ten largest clones.

The sequence came from a human donor with chronic lymphocytic leukemia. The sequences come from PBMCs, collected after 12 months of ibrutinib treatment. Recombination linked TRBV30 to TRBJ2-7; the D gene cannot be named for sure. The DNA sequence reads TGTGCCTGGATGTCTTACCCTGAGCAGTACTTC. Translated, it gives CAWMSYPEQYF.